The 13 T cell receptor beta chains presented below share a single source sample, sequenced in a study of vaccination effects on CD4 cells after COVID-19. CD4+ T cells specific for antigen were expanded with viral peptide pools by the ViraFEST assay before sequencing. After around nine days in culture, the CD4+ T cells were isolated. Vaccinated recipients, who were negative for nucleocapsid antibodies, had no history of SARS-CoV-2 infection. What these receptors recognize is not known. This table comes from immunoSEQ multiplex PCR, and its TCRdb copy is limited to in-frame clones, with some not included. The sample contains about 27,000 clones, about 70% of which appear only once. The starting material was CD4+ T cells from PBMCs cultured with HCoV-NL63 spike peptides, obtained before COVID-19 vaccination. These TCRs come from a human donor who received a COVID-19 vaccine.

The chain is built from TRBV27 and TRBJ2-7; D call uncertain. The V and J ends lost 10 bases and 5 bases respectively, with 6 bases between them. Germline CDR1 and CDR2: MNHEY and SMNVEV (reference sequence). This CDR3 is built from 9 residues. The CDR3 region has the DNA TGTGCCATGCCAGACGAGCAGTACTTC. Protein product: CAMPDEQYF.

V usage is TRBV11-1 and J usage is TRBJ2-3, with unresolved D. From germline, CDR1 is SGHAT and CDR2 FQDESV (reference sequence). The CDR3 length is 15 residues. The V end lost 3 bases, the J end lost 3 bases, and 13 bases lay between the germline ends. The CDR3 coding sequence is TGTGCCAGCAGCTTCCGGGCCCTGGGGACAGATACGCAGTATTTT. Protein product: CASSFRALGTDTQYF.

This clone was seen a handful of times. The rearrangement links TRBV7-4 to TRBJ1-1, with D perhaps matching TRBD1 (5 bases). V was cut by 5 bases and J by 0 bases, with 19 bases left in between. CDR1 is SGHVT and CDR2 is SQSDAQ in the germline V gene. The CDR3 runs 17 residues. CDR3 in amino acids: CASSPQKSKTVNTEAFF. The DNA for the CDR3 is TGTGCCAGCAGCCCCCAAAAATCTAAGACAGTGAACACTGAAGCTTTCTTT.

The rearrangement uses TRBV30 and TRBJ2-1; TRBD2 matches 10 bases. In germline, CDR1 is GTSNPN, CDR2 SVGIG (reference sequence). J gave up 6 bases and V 4 bases, and 6 bases lay outside the gene matches. This CDR3 is 14 amino acids long. The DNA for the CDR3 is TGTGCCTGGAATCTAGCGGGAGTTGGCAATGAGCAGTTCTTC. This encodes CAWNLAGVGNEQFF.

The rearrangement links TRBV19 to TRBJ1-1; the D gene is possibly TRBD1 (6 bases). Germline assignment: CDR1 LNHDA and CDR2 SQIVND (reference sequence). The CDR3 runs to 12 residues. The V end lost 8 bases, the J end lost 2 bases, and 9 bases lay between the germline ends. In nucleotides, the CDR3 is TGTGCCAGTGGGGGCGGAAACACTGAAGCTTTCTTT. It translates to CASGGGNTEAFF. Using reference TRBV19 and TRBJ1-1 for the parts outside the CDR3, the full variable domain is DGGITQSPKYLFRKEGQNVTLSCEQNLNHDAMYWYRQDPGQGLRLIYYSQIVNDFQKGDIAEGYSVSREKKESFPLTVTSAQKNPTAFYLCASGGGNTEAFFGQGTRLTVV.

This chain connects TRBV5-1 to TRBJ1-1; D remains unclear. Germline CDR1 reads SGHRS; CDR2 reads YFSETQ. V was trimmed by 4 bases and J by 7 bases, leaving 14 bases between them. The CDR3 contains 13 residues. The DNA for the CDR3 is TGCGCCAGCAGCCCGGGGAGGTCGGGTGAAGCTTTCTTT. Translating gives CASSPGRSGEAFF.

The chain couples TRBV4-2 to TRBJ2-3; 9 bases fit TRBD1. Germline assignment: CDR1 LGHNA and CDR2 YNFKEQ. This CDR3 is 17 amino acids long. V was pared by 3 bases and J by 2 bases, with 9 bases of the junction left unmatched. In DNA, the CDR3 is TGTGCCAGCAGCCACCCCGTCAACAGGGGGCCCACAGATACGCAGTATTTT. Translated: CASSHPVNRGPTDTQYF.

This clone was recorded a few times. The J gene is TRBJ1-5, the V gene TRBV10-3; 11 positions agree with TRBD1. Germline V lookup: CDR1 ENHRY, CDR2 SYGVKD. V shed 6 bases and J 6 bases; nucleotides not matched to a gene: 7. CDR3 size: 15 residues. The CDR3 sequence: CAIREGQGDTQPQHF. The CDR3 region has the DNA TGTGCCATCAGGGAGGGACAGGGGGATACTCAGCCCCAGCATTTT.

CDR3 coding DNA: TGTGCCAGCAGTTACAGAAGGGGTCCCGGGGAGCTGTTTTTT. It encodes CASSYRRGPGELFF. The V call is TRBV6-5, the J call TRBJ2-2, with TRBD1 as a possible D gene (5 bases). Trimming shortened V by 2 bases and J by 6 bases, and 10 bases separated the two germline ends. Germline loops: CDR1 MNHEY, CDR2 SVGAGI. The CDR3 has 14 residues.

This chain connects TRBV9 to TRBJ1-2; no clear D gene. V lost 0 bases to trimming and J lost 4 bases, with 4 bases between them. The CDR3 extends over 12 amino acids. Germline CDR1 is SGDLS and CDR2 is YYNGEE. The CDR3 sequence: CASSVVVYGYTF. Here the CDR3 DNA reads TGTGCCAGCAGCGTAGTGGTCTATGGCTACACCTTC. Variable domain in full (rest from reference TRBV9 and TRBJ1-2): DSGVTQTPKHLITATGQRVTLRCSPRSGDLSVYWYQQSLDQGLQFLIQYYNGEERAKGNILERFSAQQFPDLHSELNLSSLELGDSALYFCASSVVVYGYTFGSGTRLTVV.

The chain employs TRBV7-9 and TRBJ1-5; 9 nucleotides align to TRBD1. From germline, CDR1 is SEHNR and CDR2 FQNEAQ (reference sequence). V gave up 4 bases and J gave up 6 bases; unmatched junction bases: 4. The CDR3 is 14 residues long. The CDR3: CASSSGQGGQPQHF. The CDR3 nucleotides read TGTGCCAGCAGCTCGGGACAGGGAGGTCAGCCCCAGCATTTT.

The chain employs TRBV10-3 and TRBJ1-2; D remains ambiguous. CDR3 size: 14 residues. V lost 2 bases and J 7 bases, leaving 14 bases between the germline ends. The V gene's germline CDR1 is ENHRY and CDR2 SYGVKD. DNA for the CDR3: TGTGCCATCAGTGAGGATATGTTACGTTCTGGCTACACCTTC. Translated, it gives CAISEDMLRSGYTF.

The CDR3 region is CASSNDRANTEAFF. The CDR3 coding sequence is TGTGCCAGCAGCAACGACAGGGCCAACACTGAAGCTTTCTTT. The chain is built from TRBV21-1 and TRBJ1-1; the D call of TRBD1 is as the table states it, not checked on the DNA. TRBV21-1 is a pseudogene segment. CDR3 length: 14 amino acids.